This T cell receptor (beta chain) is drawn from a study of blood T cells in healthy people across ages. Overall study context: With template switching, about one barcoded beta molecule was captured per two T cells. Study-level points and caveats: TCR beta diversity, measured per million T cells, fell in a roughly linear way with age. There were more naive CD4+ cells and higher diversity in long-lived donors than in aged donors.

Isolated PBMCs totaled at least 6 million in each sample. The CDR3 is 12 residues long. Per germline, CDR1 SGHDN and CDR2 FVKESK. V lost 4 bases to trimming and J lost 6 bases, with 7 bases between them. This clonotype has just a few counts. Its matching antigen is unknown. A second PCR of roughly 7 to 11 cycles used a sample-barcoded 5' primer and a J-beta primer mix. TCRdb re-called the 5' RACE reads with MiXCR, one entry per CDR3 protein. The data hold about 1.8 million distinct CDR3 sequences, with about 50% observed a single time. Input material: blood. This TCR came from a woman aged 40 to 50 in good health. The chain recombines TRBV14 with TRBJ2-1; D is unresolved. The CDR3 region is CASSRFANEQFF. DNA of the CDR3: TGTGCCAGCAGCCGGTTCGCCAATGAGCAGTTCTTC.